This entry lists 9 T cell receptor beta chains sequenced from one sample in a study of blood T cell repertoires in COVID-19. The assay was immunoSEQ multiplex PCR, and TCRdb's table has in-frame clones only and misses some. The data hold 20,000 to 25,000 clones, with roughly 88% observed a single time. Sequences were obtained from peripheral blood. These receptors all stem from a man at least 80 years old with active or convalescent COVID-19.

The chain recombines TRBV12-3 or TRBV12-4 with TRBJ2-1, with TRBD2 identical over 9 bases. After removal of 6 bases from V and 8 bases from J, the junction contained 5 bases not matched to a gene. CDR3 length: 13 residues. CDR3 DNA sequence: TGTGCCAGCAGGTTTAGCGGGAGCTATGAGCAGTTCTTC. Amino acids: CASRFSGSYEQFF.

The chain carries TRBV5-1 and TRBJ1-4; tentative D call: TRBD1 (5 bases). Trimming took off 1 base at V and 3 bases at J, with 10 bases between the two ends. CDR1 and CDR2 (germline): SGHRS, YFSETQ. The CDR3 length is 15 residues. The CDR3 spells CASSLWGDANEKLFF. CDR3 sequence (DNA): TGCGCCAGCAGCTTGTGGGGGGACGCTAATGAAAAACTGTTTTTT.

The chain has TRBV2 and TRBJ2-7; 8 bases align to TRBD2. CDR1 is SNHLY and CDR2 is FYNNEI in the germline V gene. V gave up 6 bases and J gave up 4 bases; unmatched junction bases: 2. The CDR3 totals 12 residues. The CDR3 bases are TGTGCCAGCAGCGGGAGGGGTTACGAGCAGTACTTC. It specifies CASSGRGYEQYF.

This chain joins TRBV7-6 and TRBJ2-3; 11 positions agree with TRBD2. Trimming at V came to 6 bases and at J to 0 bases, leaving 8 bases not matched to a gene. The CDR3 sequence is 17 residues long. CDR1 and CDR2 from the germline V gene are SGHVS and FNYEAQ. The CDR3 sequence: CASRGRTSGPSTDTQYF. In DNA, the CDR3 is TGTGCCAGCAGGGGCCGGACTAGCGGGCCAAGCACAGATACGCAGTATTTT.

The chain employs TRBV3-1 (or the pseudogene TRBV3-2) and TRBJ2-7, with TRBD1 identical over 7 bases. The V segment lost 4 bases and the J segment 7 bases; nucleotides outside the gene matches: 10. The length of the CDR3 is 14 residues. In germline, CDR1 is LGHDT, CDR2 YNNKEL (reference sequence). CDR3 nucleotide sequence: TGTGCCAGCAGCCCGGGACAGCCAAGGAGGGAGCAGTACTTC. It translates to CASSPGQPRREQYF.

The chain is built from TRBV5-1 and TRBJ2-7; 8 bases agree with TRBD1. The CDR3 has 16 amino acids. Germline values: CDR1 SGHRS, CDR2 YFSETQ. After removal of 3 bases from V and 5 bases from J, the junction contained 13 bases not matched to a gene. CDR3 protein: CASSSRPRDRSHEQYF. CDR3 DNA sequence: TGCGCCAGCAGCTCCCGCCCCCGGGACAGGTCCCACGAGCAGTACTTC.

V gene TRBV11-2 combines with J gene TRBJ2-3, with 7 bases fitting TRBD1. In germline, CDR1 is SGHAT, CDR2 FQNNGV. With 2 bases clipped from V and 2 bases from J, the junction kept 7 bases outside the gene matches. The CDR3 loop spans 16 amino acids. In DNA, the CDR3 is TGTGCCAGCAGCTTAAGGGGACAGATAGACACAGATACGCAGTATTTT. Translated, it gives CASSLRGQIDTDTQYF.

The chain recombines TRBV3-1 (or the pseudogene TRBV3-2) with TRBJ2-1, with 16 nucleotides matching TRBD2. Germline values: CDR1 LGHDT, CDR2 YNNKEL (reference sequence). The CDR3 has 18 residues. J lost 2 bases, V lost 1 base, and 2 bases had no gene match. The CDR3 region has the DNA TGTGCCAGCAGCCAAGCTGGGACTAGCGGGAGGGCCTACAATGAGCAGTTCTTC. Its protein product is CASSQAGTSGRAYNEQFF.

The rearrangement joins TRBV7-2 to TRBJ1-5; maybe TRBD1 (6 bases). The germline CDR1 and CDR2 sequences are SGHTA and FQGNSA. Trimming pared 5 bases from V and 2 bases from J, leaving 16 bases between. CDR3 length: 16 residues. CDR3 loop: CASSLQGSGGNQPQHF. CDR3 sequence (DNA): TGTGCCAGCAGCCTCCAGGGGAGCGGAGGCAATCAGCCCCAGCATTTT.